This TCR beta chain was identified during a study of patients and donors after allogeneic stem cell transplantation. MiXCR, run by TCRdb on the RT-PCR reads, gives a single entry per CDR3 protein. In the table there are approximately 33,000 distinct CDR3 sequences, around 6.8% of which are singletons. The sample taken for sequencing was blood, either unsorted or a sorted T cell fraction (not recorded which). The sequence was collected from a human donor who was either an allogeneic HSCT recipient or a stem cell or donor lymphocyte infusion donor (not recorded which). It is not recorded whose cells these are; they may come from a transplant donor.

The CDR3 bases are TGTGCCAGCAGTAACATCAGGGGGCACCGGGAGCAGTTCTTC. Translating gives CASSNIRGHREQFF. V usage is TRBV6-5 and J usage is TRBJ2-1, with 8 bases matching TRBD1. In germline, CDR1 is MNHEY, CDR2 SVGAGI. CDR3 length: 14 amino acids. The J segment lost 10 bases and the V segment lost 5 bases, leaving 10 bases of the junction unmatched.